This T cell receptor beta chain is drawn from a study of cytomegalovirus exposure and HLA in healthy donors. The J segment lost 4 bases and the V segment lost 5 bases, leaving 3 bases of the junction unmatched. The CDR3 extends over 13 amino acids. The germline V gene has CDR1 SGHAT and CDR2 FQNNGV. 60 Vbeta and 13 Jbeta primers were used in PCR. The table came from immunoSEQ multiplex PCR; TCRdb's copy has only in-frame clones and leaves some out. The sample shows approximately 150,000 clones, roughly 85% of them seen only once. Findings of the study overall: Relative to equally common others, HLA-associated TCR beta chains showed greater clonal expansion in a later analysis. Exclusion applied to some V segments, including TRBV6-2 and TRBV6-3, as they were indistinguishable. Researchers reported from a later analysis that most CMV-associated TCR beta chains appeared HLA-restricted. V- and J-gene trimming in TCR beta was tied to a missense DCLRE1C variant by an analysis performed later.

With regard to this clone: Antigen unknown.

The sample consisted of PBMCs. The source of this sequence is a male donor in good health and CMV-seronegative. The chain joins TRBV11-2 to TRBJ2-7; 9 bases are a match to TRBD1. The DNA of the CDR3 is TGTGCCAGCAGCACAGGGGGCCGGTACGAGCAGTACTTC. Amino acid sequence: CASSTGGRYEQYF.